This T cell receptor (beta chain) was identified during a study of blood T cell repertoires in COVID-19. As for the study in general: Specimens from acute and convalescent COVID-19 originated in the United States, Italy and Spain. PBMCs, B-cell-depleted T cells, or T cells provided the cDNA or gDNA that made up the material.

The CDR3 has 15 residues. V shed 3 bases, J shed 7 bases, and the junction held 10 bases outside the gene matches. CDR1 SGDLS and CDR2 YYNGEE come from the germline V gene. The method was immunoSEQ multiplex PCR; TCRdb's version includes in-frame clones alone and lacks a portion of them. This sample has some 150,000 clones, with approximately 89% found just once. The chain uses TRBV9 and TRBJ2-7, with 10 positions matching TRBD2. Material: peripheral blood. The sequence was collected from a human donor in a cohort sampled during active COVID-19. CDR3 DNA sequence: TGTGCCAGCAGCGCACAGGCGTTAGCGGGGGGTGAGCAGTACTTC. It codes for CASSAQALAGGEQYF.